This T cell receptor (beta chain) is from a study of post-analysis software for immune sequencing data. General study findings and limits: With F measure, samples from one preparation batch clustered together strongly. In multiple sclerosis, normalized Chao1 diversity was significantly below that of controls. Among about 5 TRBV segments more frequent in patients than controls were TRBV5-6, TRBV5-1 and TRBV20-1.

As concerns this clonotype: The antigen remains unidentified.

This CDR3 region has 14 residues. Germline values: CDR1 SGHRS, CDR2 YFSETQ. Trimming cost V 4 bases and J 8 bases, with 13 bases left between them. The authors incorporated unique molecular identifiers into the TCR beta cDNA libraries. cDNA molecules numbering roughly 0.5 million came from about 1 to 10 million T cells. Using its own MiXCR run on the PCR reads, TCRdb lists one record per CDR3 protein. This sample carries over 250,000 distinct CDR3 sequences, 36% of them seen once, and the ten largest clones take more than 4%. The sequenced sample consisted of blood. The TCR sequence derives from a girl aged 10-17 years with multiple sclerosis. The rearrangement links TRBV5-1 to TRBJ1-6, with D perhaps TRBD1 (5 bases). CDR3 loop: CASSRLTADSPLHF. CDR3 DNA sequence: TGCGCCAGCAGCCGTTTGACAGCAGATTCACCCCTCCACTTT.